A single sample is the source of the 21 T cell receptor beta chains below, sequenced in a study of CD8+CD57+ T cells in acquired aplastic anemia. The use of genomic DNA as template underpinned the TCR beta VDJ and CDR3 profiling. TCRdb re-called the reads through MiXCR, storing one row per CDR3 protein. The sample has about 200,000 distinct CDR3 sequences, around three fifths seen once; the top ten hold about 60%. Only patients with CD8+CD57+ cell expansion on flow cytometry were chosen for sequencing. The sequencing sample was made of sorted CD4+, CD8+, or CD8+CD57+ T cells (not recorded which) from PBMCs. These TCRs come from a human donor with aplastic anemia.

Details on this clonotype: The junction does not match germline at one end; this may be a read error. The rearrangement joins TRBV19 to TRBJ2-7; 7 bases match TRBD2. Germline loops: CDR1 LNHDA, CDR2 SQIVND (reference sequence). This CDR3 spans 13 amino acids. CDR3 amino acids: CASSPGGTYGQYF. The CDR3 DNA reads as TGTGCCAGTAGTCCGGGAGGCACCTACGGGCAGTACTTC.

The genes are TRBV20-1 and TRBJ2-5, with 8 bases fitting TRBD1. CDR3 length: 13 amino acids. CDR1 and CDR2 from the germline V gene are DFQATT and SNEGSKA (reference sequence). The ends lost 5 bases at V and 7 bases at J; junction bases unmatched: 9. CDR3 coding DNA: TGCAGTGCTCCTCGACAGGGGTCTGGGACCCAGTACTTC. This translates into CSAPRQGSGTQYF.

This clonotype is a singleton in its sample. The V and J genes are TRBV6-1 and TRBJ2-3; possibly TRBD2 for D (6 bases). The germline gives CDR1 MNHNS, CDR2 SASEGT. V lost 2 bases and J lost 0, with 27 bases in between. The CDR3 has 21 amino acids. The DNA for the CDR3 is TGTGCCAGCAGTGAATTCTCCAGCCGGGGACTGAGGGCTACTAGCACAGATACGCAGTATTTT. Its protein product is CASSEFSSRGLRATSTDTQYF.

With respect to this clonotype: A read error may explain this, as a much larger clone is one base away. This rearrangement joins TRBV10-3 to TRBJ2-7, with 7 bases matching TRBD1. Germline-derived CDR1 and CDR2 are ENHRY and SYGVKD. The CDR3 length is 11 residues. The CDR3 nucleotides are TGTGTCATTCACAGGGGCCACGAGCAGTACTTC. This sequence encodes CVIHRGHEQYF.

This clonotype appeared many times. This chain's CDR3 is CASSLRDMPYEQYF. CDR3 in DNA: TGTGCCAGCAGCTTAAGGGACATGCCATACGAGCAGTACTTC. This chain joins TRBV7-9 and TRBJ2-7; a weak D match, TRBD1 (6 bases). The CDR3 totals 14 residues. Trimming removed 2 bases from V and 4 bases from J, with 12 bases in between. Germline V gene sequence: CDR1 SEHNR, CDR2 FQNEAQ (reference sequence).

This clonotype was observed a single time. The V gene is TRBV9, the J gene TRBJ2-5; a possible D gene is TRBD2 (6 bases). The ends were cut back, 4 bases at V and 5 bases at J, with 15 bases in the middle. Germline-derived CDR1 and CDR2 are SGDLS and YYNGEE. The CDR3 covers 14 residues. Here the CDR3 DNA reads TGTGCCAGCAGCACCCGTCCGGGGGATGAGACCCAGTACTTC. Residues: CASSTRPGDETQYF.

CDR3 sequence reads: CSAGTGIEDTEAFF. The CDR3, as DNA: TGCAGTGCAGGGACAGGGATAGAGGACACTGAAGCTTTCTTT. This chain links TRBV20-1 with TRBJ1-1, with 9 bases aligning to TRBD1. The CDR3 contains 14 residues. Germline trimming cut 6 bases from V and 3 bases from J; bases unmatched to any gene: 8. Germline assignment: CDR1 DFQATT and CDR2 SNEGSKA (reference sequence).

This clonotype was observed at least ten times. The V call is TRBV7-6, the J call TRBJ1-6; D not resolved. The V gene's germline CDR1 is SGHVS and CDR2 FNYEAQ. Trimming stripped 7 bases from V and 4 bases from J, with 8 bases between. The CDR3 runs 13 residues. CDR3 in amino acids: CASTGGYNSPLHF. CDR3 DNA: TGTGCCAGCACGGGAGGTTATAATTCACCCCTCCACTTT.

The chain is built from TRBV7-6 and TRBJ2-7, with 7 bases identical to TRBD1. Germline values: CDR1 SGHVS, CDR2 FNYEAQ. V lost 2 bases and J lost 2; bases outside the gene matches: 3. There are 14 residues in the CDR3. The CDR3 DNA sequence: TGTGCCAGCAGCTTACAGGGGGTCGCCTACGAGCAGTACTTC. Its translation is CASSLQGVAYEQYF.

CDR3 residues: CATLGTINTEAFF. In nucleotides, the CDR3 is TGTGCCACTCTCGGGACGATTAACACTGAAGCTTTCTTT. The chain recombines TRBV19 with TRBJ1-1; weak D call: TRBD1 (5 bases). The V end was cut by 10 bases, the J end by 2 bases, with 14 bases between. The CDR3 totals 13 residues. Looked up from germline, CDR1 is LNHDA and CDR2 is SQIVND (reference sequence).

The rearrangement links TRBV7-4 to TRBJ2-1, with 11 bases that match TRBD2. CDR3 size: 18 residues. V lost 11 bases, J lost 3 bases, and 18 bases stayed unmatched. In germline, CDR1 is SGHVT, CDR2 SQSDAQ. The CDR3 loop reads CAWSGRFSGRANYNEQFF. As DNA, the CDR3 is TGTGCCTGGAGTGGACGGTTTAGCGGGAGGGCGAACTACAATGAGCAGTTCTTC.

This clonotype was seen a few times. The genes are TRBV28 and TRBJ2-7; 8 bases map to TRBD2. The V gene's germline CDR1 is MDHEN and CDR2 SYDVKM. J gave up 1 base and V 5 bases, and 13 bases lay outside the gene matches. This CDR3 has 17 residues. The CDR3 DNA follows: TGTGCCAGCAGTCCCCGTGTGTGGCGGGGGGTTTCCTACGAGCAGTACTTC. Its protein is CASSPRVWRGVSYEQYF.

The CDR3 reads CSASIPGLSYEQYF. Here the CDR3 DNA reads TGCAGTGCTAGTATCCCGGGACTGAGCTACGAGCAGTACTTC. This rearrangement joins TRBV20-1 to TRBJ2-7; D is possibly TRBD2 (6 bases). The CDR3 totals 14 residues. Germline V gene data show CDR1 as DFQATT and CDR2 as SNEGSKA (reference sequence). Trimming cost V 3 bases and J 3 bases, with 15 bases left between them.

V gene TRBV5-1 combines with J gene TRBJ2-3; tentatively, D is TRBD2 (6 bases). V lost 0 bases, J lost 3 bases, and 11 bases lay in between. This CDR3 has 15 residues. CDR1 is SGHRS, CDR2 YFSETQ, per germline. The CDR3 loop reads CASSLVGAGTDTQYF. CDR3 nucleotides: TGCGCCAGCAGCTTGGTGGGTGCGGGAACAGATACGCAGTATTTT.

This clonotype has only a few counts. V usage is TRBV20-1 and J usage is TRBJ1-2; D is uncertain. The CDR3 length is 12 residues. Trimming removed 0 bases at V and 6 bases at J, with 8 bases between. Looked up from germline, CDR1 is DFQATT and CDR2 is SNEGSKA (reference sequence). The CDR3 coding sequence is TGCAGTGCTAGAGATCTAAGGGATGGCTACACCTTC. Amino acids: CSARDLRDGYTF.

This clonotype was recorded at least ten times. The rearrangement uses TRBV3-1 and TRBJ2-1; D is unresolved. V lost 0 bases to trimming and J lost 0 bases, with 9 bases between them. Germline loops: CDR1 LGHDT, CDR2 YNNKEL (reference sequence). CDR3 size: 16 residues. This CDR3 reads CASSQDRWSSYNEQFF. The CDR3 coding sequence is TGTGCCAGCAGCCAAGATCGCTGGAGCTCCTACAATGAGCAGTTCTTC.

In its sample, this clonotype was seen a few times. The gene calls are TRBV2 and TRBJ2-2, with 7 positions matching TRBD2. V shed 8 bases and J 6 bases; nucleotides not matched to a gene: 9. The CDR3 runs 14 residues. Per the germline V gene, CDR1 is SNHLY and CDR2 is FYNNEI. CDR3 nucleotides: TGTGCCAGCCGGGAGGCCTTCCCTGCCGGGGAGCTGTTTTTT. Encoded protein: CASREAFPAGELFF.

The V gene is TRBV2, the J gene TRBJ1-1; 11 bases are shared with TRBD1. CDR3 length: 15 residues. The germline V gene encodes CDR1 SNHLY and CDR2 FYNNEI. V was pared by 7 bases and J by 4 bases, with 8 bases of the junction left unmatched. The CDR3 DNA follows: TGTGCCAGCACCCGGGACAGGGGGGGGGGCACTGAAGCTTTCTTT. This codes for CASTRDRGGGTEAFF.

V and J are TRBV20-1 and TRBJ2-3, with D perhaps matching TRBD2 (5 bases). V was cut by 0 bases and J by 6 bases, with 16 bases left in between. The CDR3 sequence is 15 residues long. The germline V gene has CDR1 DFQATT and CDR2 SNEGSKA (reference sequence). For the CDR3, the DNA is TGCAGTGCTAGAGATCGCCCTGGCGGGCTGGATACGCAGTATTTT. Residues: CSARDRPGGLDTQYF.

The CDR3 sequence is CASSLRDRVGEELFF. DNA of the CDR3: TGTGCCAGCAGCTTAAGGGACAGGGTAGGGGAAGAACTGTTTTTT. The chain uses TRBV7-9 and TRBJ1-4; TRBD1 agrees at 9 bases. Germline CDR1 reads SEHNR; CDR2 reads FQNEAQ (reference sequence). Trimming cost V 2 bases and J 12 bases; bases outside gene matches: 10. This CDR3 has 15 amino acids. Filled out from reference TRBV7-9 and TRBJ1-4, the complete variable domain reads DTGVSQNPRHKITKRGQNVTFRCDPISEHNRLYWYRQTLGQGPEFLTYFQNEAQLEKSRLLSDRFSAERPKGSFSTLEIQRTEQGDSAMYLCASSLRDRVGEELFFGSGTQLSVL.

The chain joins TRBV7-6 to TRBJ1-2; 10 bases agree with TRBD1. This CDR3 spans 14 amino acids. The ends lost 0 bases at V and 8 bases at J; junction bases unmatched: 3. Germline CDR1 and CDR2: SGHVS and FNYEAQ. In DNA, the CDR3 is TGTGCCAGCAGCTTAGCCGGGACAGGGGTCGGCTACACCTTC. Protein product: CASSLAGTGVGYTF.